This TCR beta chain was identified during a study of shared clonotypes between healthy human individuals. Study information: The composition of the donors was a couple of women and a few men aged 18 to 49. Points from the study as a whole: Clonotype sharing among donors was expected to depend on sequencing depth.

DNA at about 210 ng, 25,000 to 35,000 T cell genomes, went into sorted-subset replicate PCRs. The data were produced by immunoSEQ multiplex PCR, yet TCRdb's version contains in-frame clones alone and is incomplete. Of about 1.5 million clones in the sample, 95% to 99% were seen once. Only Caucasian adults living in Nashville, Tennessee made up the donor group. Losses at the gene ends were 5 bases for V and 9 bases for J; bases not matched to a gene: 4. The CDR3 is 13 residues long. CDR1 and CDR2 from the germline V gene are LNHDA and SQIVND (reference sequence). In its sample, this clone was seen once. What it binds is unknown.

The sample comprised naive CD4+ T cells sorted from blood. The subset here: CD45RA+ positively selected. The TCR comes from a man aged 30-40 years in good health. The chain couples TRBV19 to TRBJ1-5; 10 bases agree with TRBD1. The CDR3 coding sequence is TGTGCCAGTAGTGACAGGGGGCTTGGGCCCCAGCATTTT. This gives the protein CASSDRGLGPQHF. Together with reference TRBV19 and TRBJ1-5, the CDR3 gives the full variable domain: DGGITQSPKYLFRKEGQNVTLSCEQNLNHDAMYWYRQDPGQGLRLIYYSQIVNDFQKGDIAEGYSVSREKKESFPLTVTSAQKNPTAFYLCASSDRGLGPQHFGDGTRLSIL.